This TCR beta chain derives from a study of tumor-infiltrating lymphocytes in localized non-small cell lung cancer. Study overall: Patients included smokers and never-smokers with various histologies, some sampled after neoadjuvant chemotherapy. Study-wide points: Technical variation could not be separated from intratumor heterogeneity here. Tumor T-cell fraction was not associated with recurrence-free survival. Only some patients had TCR sequencing, depending on available tissue.

Turning to this clone: The antigen remains undetermined.

Germline loops: CDR1 KGHSH, CDR2 LQKENI. The CDR3 length is 13 residues. Trimming removed 4 bases at V and 1 base at J, with 7 bases between. TCRdb's copy holds only in-frame clones and misses some; the assay was immunoSEQ multiplex PCR. Of some 22,000 clones listed, nearly 80% are singletons. The TCR sequence derives from a human donor with non-small cell lung cancer. The sequenced material came from lung tumor tissue. The V and J genes are TRBV18 and TRBJ1-1; tentatively, D is TRBD1 (6 bases). CDR3 region: CASSQGQNTEAFF. CDR3 bases: TGTGCCAGCTCACAGGGACAGAACACTGAAGCTTTCTTT.